The 25 T cell receptor beta chains below were found in one sample sequenced in a study of T cells after posttransplantation cyclophosphamide. Method: immunoSEQ multiplex PCR; TCRdb's copy keeps in-frame clones and lacks some. Among 4,000 to 4,500 clones listed, under 85% were seen once. Cyclophosphamide on days +3 and +4 followed busulfan-fludarabine conditioning and a marrow graft. The sample here was CD4+ T cells sorted from blood, taken approximately 38 weeks after a stem cell transplant with posttransplant cyclophosphamide. The receptors originated from a male patient between 25 and 39 years old who received an allogeneic stem cell transplant from a related donor, was CMV-positive, and had no GVHD. Some T cells may be transferred from the graft donor.

The rearrangement uses TRBV28 and TRBJ1-1, with TRBD1 matching over 7 bases. The germline CDR1 and CDR2 sequences are MDHEN and SYDVKM. The junction had 10 bases not matched to a gene; V was cut back by 6 bases and J by 0 bases. This CDR3 is built from 16 residues. The chain's CDR3 is CASSTGVTGMNTEAFF. DNA for the CDR3: TGTGCCAGCAGCACAGGGGTAACGGGAATGAACACTGAAGCTTTCTTT.

This chain joins TRBV5-1 and TRBJ2-2, with 12 bases lining up with TRBD2. Germline V gene lookup returns CDR1 SGHRS and CDR2 YFSETQ. CDR3 length: 17 residues. The junction had 3 bases not matched to a gene; V was cut back by 3 bases and J by 0 bases. The CDR3 DNA reads TGCGCCAGCAGCTCTGGACTAGCGGGGACGAACACCGGGGAGCTGTTTTTT. This gives the protein CASSSGLAGTNTGELFF.

The rearrangement uses TRBV30 and TRBJ2-5, with TRBD1 matching over 10 bases. CDR3 length equals 13 residues. CDR1 is GTSNPN and CDR2 is SVGIG in the germline V gene (reference sequence). Trimming took 8 bases from V and 5 from J; bases not matched to a gene: 8. CDR3 nucleotide sequence: TGTGCCCGACGGGACAGGGGTGGGGAGACCCAGTACTTC. Translated: CARRDRGGETQYF.

The rearrangement uses TRBV18 and TRBJ1-1, with 7 positions matching TRBD1. Losses at the gene ends were 4 bases for V and 0 bases for J; bases not matched to a gene: 11. CDR3 length: 17 amino acids. Germline V gene data show CDR1 as KGHSH and CDR2 as LQKENI. CDR3 bases: TGTGCCAGCTCACGGAGACAGGGACCCACGATGAACACTGAAGCTTTCTTT. Translation gives CASSRRQGPTMNTEAFF.

The chain combines TRBV10-3 with TRBJ1-2; D gene unclear. V lost 3 bases and J 2 bases, leaving 13 bases between the germline ends. Germline lookup yields CDR1 ENHRY and CDR2 SYGVKD. CDR3 length: 15 amino acids. The CDR3 bases are TGTGCCATCAGTGACGGGATAGCGGGGAACTATGGCTACACCTTC. As protein: CAISDGIAGNYGYTF.

This rearrangement joins TRBV28 to TRBJ1-2; 10 bases are shared with TRBD1. The CDR3 consists of 16 residues. Trimming removed 7 bases from V and 4 bases from J; junction bases left unmatched: 12. CDR1 is MDHEN, CDR2 SYDVKM, per germline. The CDR3 bases are TGTGCCAGCACCCTCCCCCTGGGACAGGGGTTCTATGGCTACACCTTC. Its translation is CASTLPLGQGFYGYTF.

The chain links TRBV5-1 to TRBJ1-5; possible D gene TRBD1, 6 bases. This CDR3 comprises 16 residues. Germline V gene lookup returns CDR1 SGHRS and CDR2 YFSETQ. V lost 1 base and J lost 6, with 17 bases in between. The CDR3: CASSLTGLGDSQPQHF. DNA for the CDR3: TGCGCCAGCAGCTTGACAGGGCTTGGTGATAGTCAGCCCCAGCATTTT.

The chain links TRBV7-9 to TRBJ2-2, with TRBD1 matching 9 bases. The CDR3 covers 15 residues. V shed 5 bases, J shed 4 bases, and the junction held 5 bases outside the gene matches. The V gene's germline CDR1 is SEHNR and CDR2 FQNEAQ (reference sequence). DNA for the CDR3: TGTGCCAGCAGCCCGGGACAGGGATCCACCGGGGAGCTGTTTTTT. Amino acid sequence: CASSPGQGSTGELFF.

The chain couples TRBV7-2 to TRBJ2-5, with 8 bases identical to TRBD1. Germline CDR1 and CDR2: SGHTA and FQGNSA. The V and J ends lost 6 bases and 2 bases, in that order; junction bases with no gene match: 2. This CDR3 has 13 amino acids. The CDR3 sequence: CASRGQVQETQYF. The CDR3 DNA follows: TGTGCCAGCAGGGGACAGGTACAAGAGACCCAGTACTTC.

V usage is TRBV5-6 and J usage is TRBJ2-7; weak D call: TRBD1 (6 bases). Germline V gene lookup returns CDR1 SGHDT and CDR2 YYEEEE. V was pared by 4 bases and J by 1 base, with 15 bases between. This CDR3 contains 15 residues. This chain's CDR3 is CASSLGPGASYEQYF. The CDR3 region has the DNA TGTGCCAGCAGCCTGGGACCAGGGGCGTCCTACGAGCAGTACTTC.

This chain joins TRBV12-5 and TRBJ1-2; 7 bases agree with TRBD1. There are 13 residues in the CDR3. V dropped 3 bases and J dropped 3; count of bases not matched to a gene: 1. Per the germline V gene, CDR1 is LGHNT and CDR2 is FRNRAP. CDR3 DNA: TGTGCTAGTGGTTTAACAGGGGACTATGGCTACACCTTC. Its translation is CASGLTGDYGYTF.

This chain joins TRBV7-2 and TRBJ2-7; 7 bases align to TRBD1. V shed 6 bases and J 2 bases; nucleotides not matched to a gene: 10. The germline V gene has CDR1 SGHTA and CDR2 FQGNSA. This CDR3 has 15 amino acids. The CDR3 DNA follows: TGTGCCAGCAGGTCATCAACAGGGGCCACCTACGAGCAGTACTTC. Amino acids: CASRSSTGATYEQYF.

J is TRBJ1-2 and V is TRBV7-2; 7 nucleotides align to TRBD1. With 1 base clipped from V and 6 bases from J, the junction kept 11 bases outside the gene matches. Per germline, CDR1 SGHTA and CDR2 FQGNSA. This CDR3 contains 16 residues. CDR3 DNA: TGTGCCAGCAGCTTAGTATGGGGCGAAGGGGGCAATGGCTACACCTTC. Translated: CASSLVWGEGGNGYTF.

The V call is TRBV29-1, the J call TRBJ2-1, with 11 bases that match TRBD2. After removal of 3 bases from V and 4 bases from J, the junction contained 14 bases not matched to a gene. CDR1 and CDR2 (germline): SQVTM, ANQGSEA. The length of the CDR3 is 18 residues. CDR3 amino acids: CSVDPVLVLAGGYNEQFF. In DNA, the CDR3 is TGCAGCGTTGACCCCGTATTGGTCCTAGCGGGGGGTTACAATGAGCAGTTCTTC.

The CDR3, as DNA: TGTGCCAGCAGCCCAACCGGGACGCGGGAGACCATATATTTT. As protein: CASSPTGTRETIYF. The chain employs TRBV9 and TRBJ1-3; a weak D match, TRBD1 (5 bases). Germline V lookup: CDR1 SGDLS, CDR2 YYNGEE. The CDR3 length is 14 residues. Trimming shortened V by 4 bases and J by 10 bases, and 18 bases separated the two germline ends.

The chain joins TRBV12-5 to TRBJ1-2; 9 positions agree with TRBD1. Germline trimming cut 8 bases from V and 4 bases from J; bases unmatched to any gene: 2. The CDR3 runs 12 residues. The V gene's germline CDR1 is LGHNT and CDR2 FRNRAP. CDR3 DNA: TGTGCTAGTACAGGGGGCGGCTATGGCTACACCTTC. Its protein product is CASTGGGYGYTF.

The chain couples TRBV9 to TRBJ1-2; maybe TRBD1 (6 bases). Trimming pared 4 bases from V and 3 bases from J, leaving 16 bases between. Germline V gene lookup returns CDR1 SGDLS and CDR2 YYNGEE. This CDR3 region has 15 residues. The CDR3 is CASSPGQRTDYGYTF. The CDR3 DNA follows: TGTGCCAGCAGCCCAGGACAGCGGACGGACTATGGCTACACCTTC.

The chain couples TRBV5-1 to TRBJ2-1, with 7 bases fitting TRBD2. Trimming took 0 bases from V and 7 from J; bases not matched to a gene: 4. CDR3 size: 14 residues. Germline assignment: CDR1 SGHRS and CDR2 YFSETQ. CDR3 region: CASSLVGGGNEQFF. CDR3 sequence (DNA): TGCGCCAGCAGCTTGGTTGGGGGGGGAAATGAGCAGTTCTTC. Complete variable domain (other parts from reference TRBV5-1 and TRBJ2-1): KAGVTQTPRYLIKTRGQQVTLSCSPISGHRSVSWYQQTPGQGLQFLFEYFSETQRNKGNFPGRFSGRQFSNSRSEMNVSTLELGDSALYLCASSLVGGGNEQFFGPGTRLTVL.

This chain connects TRBV30 to TRBJ2-1; 10 nucleotides agree with TRBD2. The CDR3 contains 16 residues. The J segment lost 8 bases and the V segment lost 0 bases, leaving 10 bases of the junction unmatched. Per the germline V gene, CDR1 is GTSNPN and CDR2 is SVGIG (reference sequence). CDR3 loop: CAWSVPGAGGPHEQFF. The CDR3 nucleotides read TGTGCCTGGAGTGTACCTGGAGCGGGAGGGCCCCATGAGCAGTTCTTC.

V and J are TRBV5-6 and TRBJ2-5, with D unresolved. V gave up 4 bases and J gave up 5 bases, with 6 bases separating them. Germline V gives CDR1 SGHDT, CDR2 YYEEEE. CDR3 length: 11 amino acids. CDR3 protein: CASSLDETQYF. The CDR3 coding sequence is TGTGCCAGCAGCCTAGATGAGACCCAGTACTTC.

Turning to this clone: Because the CDR3 is missing its conserved closing phenylalanine or tryptophan, this is likely a read error. DNA of the CDR3: TGTGCCACCAGCAGACTAGCAAACACTGAAGCTTTCTCT. It codes for CATSRLANTEAFS. V usage is TRBV15 and J usage is TRBJ1-1; D ambiguous. CDR3 size: 13 residues. Looked up from germline, CDR1 is LNHNV and CDR2 is YYDKDF (reference sequence). Trimming removed 2 bases from V and 2 bases from J, with 6 bases in between.

This chain uses TRBV18 with TRBJ2-3; D uncertain. CDR1 is KGHSH, CDR2 LQKENI, per germline. This CDR3 spans 13 amino acids. V gave up 1 base and J gave up 3 bases, with 5 bases separating them. CDR3: CASSPRATDTQYF. In DNA, the CDR3 is TGTGCCAGCTCACCACGGGCGACAGATACGCAGTATTTT.

J is TRBJ2-3 and V is TRBV25-1, with 8 bases that match TRBD2. This CDR3 spans 16 amino acids. CDR1 is MGHDK, CDR2 SYGVNS, per germline. V dropped 3 bases and J dropped 8; count of bases not matched to a gene: 13. CDR3 bases: TGTGCCAGCAGTGACTCCTGGACTAGCCCGGCAACTACGCAGTATTTT. This sequence encodes CASSDSWTSPATTQYF.

This chain links TRBV7-9 with TRBJ1-2, with D possibly matching TRBD1 (6 bases). V was shortened by 7 bases and J by 5 bases, with 17 bases between the two germline ends. There are 14 residues in the CDR3. The germline V gene encodes CDR1 SEHNR and CDR2 FQNEAQ (reference sequence). The CDR3 is CASTLGGAIYGYTF. CDR3 nucleotide sequence: TGTGCCAGCACCCTGGGGGGGGCGATTTATGGCTACACCTTC.

The chain combines TRBV6-5 with TRBJ1-2; D is unresolved. V shed 6 bases and J shed 4 bases, with 12 bases lying between them. The CDR3 contains 13 residues. The germline V gene has CDR1 MNHEY and CDR2 SVGAGI. The CDR3 nucleotides read TGTGCCAGCAGCTCTCAAGGAGGCTATGGCTACACCTTC. Amino acids: CASSSQGGYGYTF.